This is a list of T cell receptor beta chains from one sample in a study of T-cell memory formation after mild COVID-19. MiXCR was run by TCRdb on the 5' RACE reads, yielding one entry per CDR3 protein. In the table there are about 100,000 distinct CDR3 sequences, more than 9.5% of which are singletons. The sample consisted of PBMCs or a T cell subset sorted from them (not recorded which). The receptors originated from a man aged 18 to 29 who had mild COVID-19 (a few samples of this study predate the infection). Cell type and time point are not known. Both conserved end residues are part of each CDR3. A D gene is named only where the DNA matches it firmly. Size tells how often a clone was seen (once, few, many) or the class of an expanded clone, and some rows leave it out.

. once TRBJ1-5 TRBV28 CASRGDGFEPQHF TGTGCCAGCAGGGGGGACGGGTTTGAGCCCCAGCATTTT
. . TRBJ2-3 TRBV7-9 CASSLVVSVGTADTQYF TGTGCCAGCAGCTTAGTAGTCAGCGTGGGGACCGCAGATACGCAGTATTTT
. . TRBJ1-2 TRBV6-5 CASSDRHYGYTF TGTGCCAGCTCCGACAGGCACTATGGCTACACCTTC
. few TRBJ1-2 TRBV6-5 CASSSGGDYTF TGTGCCAGCAGTTCGGGTGGGGACTACACCTTC
. . TRBJ2-2 TRBV3-1 CASSQHFPGKLFF TGTGCCAGCAGCCAACACTTCCCCGGGAAGCTGTTTTTT
. . TRBJ2-5 TRBV7-2 CASSSRRKETQYF TGTGCCAGCAGCTCGCGTCGGAAAGAGACCCAGTACTTC
. . TRBJ2-2 TRBV11-3 CASSRGVTVPNTGELFF TGTGCCAGCAGCCGAGGGGTGACAGTCCCGAACACCGGGGAGCTGTTTTTT
TRBD1 few TRBJ2-1 TRBV11-2 CASSLDPGTGGSYNEQFF TGTGCCAGCAGCTTAGATCCGGGGACAGGTGGATCCTACAATGAGCAGTTCTTC
. . TRBJ1-1 TRBV19 CATQGWGTEAFF TGTGCCACCCAAGGGTGGGGGACTGAAGCTTTCTTT
TRBD1 many TRBJ2-2 TRBV5-1 CASQTGIIPGELFF TGCGCCAGCCAGACAGGGATCATTCCCGGGGAGCTGTTTTTT
TRBD1 . TRBJ1-6 TRBV5-1 CASSFWDSNSSPLHF TGCGCCAGCAGCTTCTGGGACAGTAACTCTTCACCCCTCCACTTT
. . TRBJ2-5 TRBV7-9 CASSGGTRQETQYF TGTGCCAGCAGCGGCGGGACCCGGCAAGAGACCCAGTACTTC
. few TRBJ2-1 TRBV28 CASIPDGYNEQFF TGTGCCAGCATTCCGGACGGGTACAATGAGCAGTTCTTC
. few TRBJ1-1 TRBV6-5 CASSYLDSMNTEAFF TGTGCCAGCAGTTACTTGGACAGCATGAACACTGAAGCTTTCTTT
. many TRBJ1-1 TRBV29-1 CSVRPMNTEAFF TGCAGCGTCCGACCCATGAACACTGAAGCTTTCTTT
TRBD1 few TRBJ2-1 TRBV14 CASSQGTGESSYNEQFF TGTGCCAGCAGCCAAGGGACAGGGGAGAGCTCCTACAATGAGCAGTTCTTC
. once TRBJ1-1 TRBV7-5 CISVPEASRTGLDTEAFF .
TRBD1 few TRBJ2-7 TRBV4-1 CASSQPGQYEQYF TGCGCCAGCAGCCAACCGGGACAGTACGAGCAGTACTTC
. many TRBJ1-5 TRBV3-1 CASSLGRPNQPQHF TGTGCCAGCAGCCTAGGTAGACCCAATCAGCCCCAGCATTTT
. few TRBJ1-3 TRBV25-1 CASTPPGPSGNTIYF TGTGCCAGCACCCCCCCAGGTCCCTCTGGAAACACCATATATTTT
. many TRBJ1-1 TRBV20-1 CSARMGHRDTEAFF TGCAGTGCGCGAATGGGGCACAGGGACACTGAAGCTTTCTTT
. . TRBJ1-2 TRBV4-1 CASSQDREEDGYTF TGCGCCAGCAGCCAAGACAGGGAAGAGGATGGCTACACCTTC
. . TRBJ1-2 TRBV29-1 CSVWPAGGRGYTF TGCAGCGTTTGGCCCGCCGGGGGTAGAGGCTACACCTTC
. few TRBJ1-5 TRBV4-1 CASSQRQVSNQPQHF TGCGCCAGCAGCCAAAGGCAGGTTAGCAATCAGCCCCAGCATTTT
. . TRBJ1-1 TRBV11-2 CASSFAGEAFF TGTGCCAGCAGCTTTGCTGGTGAAGCTTTCTTT
TRBD2 many TRBJ2-3 TRBV4-2 CASSHLGPRSGGGTDTQYF TGTGCCAGCAGCCATCTGGGCCCCCGATCGGGGGGTGGCACAGATACGCAGTATTTT
. . TRBJ2-1 TRBV11-2 CASSRSASSYNEQFF TGTGCCAGCAGCCGCTCGGCCTCCTCCTACAATGAGCAGTTCTTC
. . TRBJ2-1 TRBV12-3/TRBV12-4 CASSLEDTEQFF TGTGCCAGCAGTTTGGAGGACACTGAGCAGTTCTTC
TRBD1 few TRBJ1-3 TRBV7-2 CASSLTGLGNTIYF TGTGCCAGCAGCTTGACAGGGTTGGGAAACACCATATATTTT
TRBD2 few TRBJ2-1 TRBV11-2 CASSLKFSGGAVAEQFF TGTGCCAGCAGCTTAAAATTCAGCGGGGGGGCCGTAGCCGAGCAGTTCTTC
. . TRBJ2-7 TRBV2 CASSVRWLPYEQYF TGTGCCAGCAGTGTAAGGTGGTTACCCTACGAGCAGTACTTC
TRBD2 few TRBJ2-2 TRBV7-2 CASSFRMTSGGTNTGELFF TGTGCCAGCAGCTTCAGAATGACTAGCGGGGGGACGAACACCGGGGAGCTGTTTTTT
. . TRBJ2-2 TRBV5-1 CASTRENTGELFF TGCGCCAGCACCAGGGAGAACACCGGGGAGCTGTTTTTT
TRBD1 few TRBJ2-7 TRBV30 CAWTGTGGKYEQYF TGTGCCTGGACCGGGACAGGTGGTAAATACGAGCAGTACTTC
. . TRBJ1-4 TRBV2 CASFDLGEKLFF TGTGCCAGCTTCGACCTTGGGGAAAAACTGTTTTTT
. few TRBJ2-2 TRBV7-3 CASSLIPKDGELFF TGTGCCAGCAGCTTAATCCCCAAGGACGGGGAGCTGTTTTTT
TRBD2 many TRBJ2-1 TRBV5-6 CASSLGTSGYNEQFF TGTGCCAGCAGCCTCGGCACTAGCGGCTACAATGAGCAGTTCTTC